Sequencing of this TCR beta chain was carried out in a study of blood T cell repertoires in COVID-19. This CDR3 is 15 amino acids long. Trimming removed 3 bases from V and 6 bases from J; junction bases left unmatched: 7. Germline lookup yields CDR1 SNHLY and CDR2 FYNNEI. The method was immunoSEQ multiplex PCR; TCRdb's version includes in-frame clones alone and lacks a portion of them. The sample consists of 160,000 or so clones, roughly 90% of them appearing once. What was sequenced was peripheral blood. The sequence derives from a woman aged 55-69 years who had recovered from COVID-19. The V and J genes are TRBV2 and TRBJ2-1; TRBD2 aligns across 8 bases. CDR3 sequence reads: CASSDAGGYSNEQFF. In DNA, the CDR3 is TGTGCCAGCAGTGACGCGGGGGGATACTCCAATGAGCAGTTCTTC.